Each of the 7 T cell receptor beta chains below was sequenced from the same sample in a study of CD8+CD57+ T cells in acquired aplastic anemia. Genomic DNA, serving as template, underwent TCR beta VDJ and CDR3 profiling. TCRdb passed the reads through MiXCR, listing each CDR3 protein once. The profile shows roughly 300,000 distinct CDR3 sequences, 45% to 70% of them singletons. The material sequenced was sorted CD4+, CD8+, or CD8+CD57+ T cells (not recorded which) from PBMCs. The source is a human donor with severe aplastic anemia or a healthy control (not recorded which).

The V gene is TRBV10-3, the J gene TRBJ1-3; a weak D match, TRBD1 (5 bases). Trimming took off 6 bases at V and 8 bases at J, with 14 bases between the two ends. The CDR3 sequence is 13 residues long. Germline assignment: CDR1 ENHRY and CDR2 SYGVKD. The CDR3 spells CAIRQDPFDTIYF. In nucleotides, the CDR3 is TGTGCCATCAGACAGGACCCTTTTGACACCATATATTTT.

This chain links TRBV7-8 with TRBJ1-5; TRBD1 is a possible D gene (5 bases). The germline CDR1 and CDR2 sequences are SGHVS and FQNEAQ. V lost 1 base to trimming and J lost 5 bases, with 12 bases between them. This CDR3 is built from 15 residues. CDR3 amino acids: CASSLDPRGHQPQHF. The DNA of the CDR3 is TGTGCCAGCAGCTTAGATCCGAGGGGCCATCAGCCCCAGCATTTT.

The chain employs TRBV15 and TRBJ1-4; D is unresolved. The ends were cut back, 3 bases at V and 6 bases at J, with 2 bases in the middle. The length of the CDR3 is 11 residues. Germline CDR1 and CDR2: LNHNV and YYDKDF (reference sequence). This chain's CDR3 is CATSSYEKLFF. CDR3 bases: TGTGCCACCAGCAGTTATGAAAAACTGTTTTTT.

The rearrangement uses TRBV19 and TRBJ2-3, with TRBD2 matching over 7 bases. CDR1 is LNHDA, CDR2 SQIVND, per germline (reference sequence). The CDR3 totals 16 residues. The V gene end was trimmed by 5 bases and the J gene end by 4 bases; junction bases not matched to a gene: 12. For the CDR3, the DNA is TGTGCCAGTAGTCCCCGTACACGCGGGGGAGCAGATACGCAGTATTTT. Translation gives CASSPRTRGGADTQYF.

This clonotype has a handful of counts. This CDR3 reads CSASSQLETQYF. CDR3 nucleotides: TGCAGTGCTAGCAGTCAGCTAGAGACCCAGTACTTC. The rearrangement joins TRBV20-1 to TRBJ2-5; D is unclear. Trimming took off 3 bases at V and 4 bases at J, with 9 bases between the two ends. Germline V gene data show CDR1 as DFQATT and CDR2 as SNEGSKA (reference sequence). The CDR3 covers 12 residues.

This clonotype was detected ten times or more. The chain employs TRBV5-8 and TRBJ2-7; 9 bases are a match to TRBD1. Germline V gene lookup returns CDR1 SGHTS and CDR2 YDEGEE. V dropped 4 bases and J dropped 4; count of bases not matched to a gene: 6. This CDR3 has 14 residues. The CDR3 region is CASSPGTGLYEQYF. Here the CDR3 DNA reads TGTGCCAGCAGCCCCGGGACAGGGCTTTACGAGCAGTACTTC.

This clonotype has more than one count but fewer than ten. A read error is possible here, since a much larger clone lies one base away. This chain links TRBV6-5 with TRBJ1-2; no firm D call. This CDR3 contains 13 residues. Germline V CDR1 and CDR2: MNHEY, SVGAGI. The CDR3 bases are TGTGCCAGCAGTTACCTAACGGACTATGTCTACACCTTC. Translation: CASSYLTDYVYTF.